Shown below are 27 T cell receptor beta chains from a single sample sequenced in a study of T-cell memory formation after mild COVID-19. TCRdb reprocessed the 5' RACE reads with MiXCR, giving one entry per CDR3 protein. The data show about 400,000 distinct CDR3 sequences, around 14% seen once. Sample: PBMCs or a T cell subset sorted from them (not recorded which). Receptors were obtained from a man younger than 35 who had mild COVID-19 (a few samples of this study predate the infection). Cell type and time point are not known.

Only a few counts were recorded for this clonotype. This chain connects TRBV18 to TRBJ2-7; D call uncertain. This CDR3 has 12 amino acids. V gave up 8 bases and J gave up 7 bases, with 15 bases separating them. Germline CDR1 KGHSH, CDR2 LQKENI. The CDR3 loop reads CASPRVGVEQYV. DNA for the CDR3: TGTGCCAGCCCTCGGGTCGGCGTAGAGCAGTACGTC.

The gene calls are TRBV5-1 and TRBJ2-5; 10 nucleotides match TRBD2. The germline V gene encodes CDR1 SGHRS and CDR2 YFSETQ. The CDR3 is 15 residues long. The junction had 7 bases not matched to a gene; V was cut back by 3 bases and J by 5 bases. The CDR3 nucleotides are TGCGCCAGCAGCTCGGGACTAGCGCCGTCGGAGACCCAGTACTTC. Its protein is CASSSGLAPSETQYF.

This clonotype was observed a handful of times. The chain links TRBV6-6 to TRBJ2-4, with TRBD1 matching 7 bases. Unmatched junction bases numbered 18, after V lost 4 bases and J lost 0 bases. CDR3 length equals 20 residues. Per germline, CDR1 MNHNY and CDR2 SVGAGI (reference sequence). The CDR3 coding sequence is TGTGCCAGCAGTTTCTCAACAGGGGTGCGACAGGTTGCAGCCAAAAACATTCAGTACTTC. Protein: CASSFSTGVRQVAAKNIQYF.

This clonotype appeared a few times. The chain joins TRBV20-1 to TRBJ1-2; 7 nucleotides line up with TRBD1. The J segment lost 13 bases and the V segment lost 3 bases, leaving 11 bases of the junction unmatched. The CDR3 runs 12 residues. Germline assignment: CDR1 DFQATT and CDR2 SNEGSKA (reference sequence). The CDR3 bases are TGCAGTGCTAGTGTCAGGGGGTACTGGTTCACCTTC. Amino acid sequence: CSASVRGYWFTF.

In its sample, this clonotype was seen many times. The chain joins TRBV7-9 to TRBJ2-1; 9 bases line up with TRBD2. Germline-derived CDR1 and CDR2 are SEHNR and FQNEAQ (reference sequence). J was trimmed by 5 bases and V by 7 bases; bases with no gene match: 9. CDR3 length: 15 residues. This CDR3 reads CASTLAGRLNNEQFF. In nucleotides, the CDR3 is TGTGCCAGCACCCTAGCGGGGCGCTTAAACAATGAGCAGTTCTTC.

In this sample, this clonotype turned up many times. The CDR3 region has the DNA TGCGCCAGCGGCGGTTCGGCGAGTACGAGCACAGATACGCAGTATTTT. It encodes CASGGSASTSTDTQYF. This chain uses TRBV4-3 with TRBJ2-3; D is unclear. CDR3 length: 16 amino acids. The ends were cut back, 8 bases at V and 0 bases at J, with 18 bases in the middle. Germline CDR1 is LGHNA and CDR2 is YSLEER.

This sequence joins TRBV29-1 and TRBJ2-1, with 11 bases fitting TRBD2. J was trimmed by 13 bases and V by 6 bases; bases with no gene match: 8. Germline-derived CDR1 and CDR2 are SQVTM and ANQGSEA. This CDR3 contains 12 residues. CDR3 region: CSVATSGEIQFF. The CDR3 DNA is TGCAGCGTCGCGACTAGCGGGGAAATCCAGTTCTTC.

Only a few counts were recorded for this clonotype. The V call is TRBV4-2, the J call TRBJ1-2, with D possibly being TRBD1 (6 bases). Germline CDR1 and CDR2: LGHNA and YNFKEQ. Trimming took 0 bases from V and 6 from J, leaving 17 bases between them. The CDR3 length is 16 residues. The CDR3 here is CASSQDSTGLYDGYTF. CDR3 nucleotides: TGTGCCAGCAGCCAAGATAGTACAGGGTTGTATGATGGCTACACCTTC.

This clonotype was seen a handful of times. The chain combines TRBV7-9 with TRBJ1-2; TRBD1 might be the D (5 bases). V was clipped by 5 bases and J by 6 bases, with 22 bases between them. There are 16 residues in the CDR3. Per the germline V gene, CDR1 is SEHNR and CDR2 is FQNEAQ (reference sequence). CDR3 nucleotides: TGTGCCAGCAGCCAGGGCGTGTGGGTACGAAATGATGGCTACACCTTC. It specifies CASSQGVWVRNDGYTF.

This clonotype has only a few counts. The chain is built from TRBV28 and TRBJ2-2, with D perhaps being TRBD1 or TRBD2 (5 bases each). Germline-derived CDR1 and CDR2 are MDHEN and SYDVKM. V lost 7 bases and J lost 1, with 10 bases in between. The CDR3 is 14 residues long. The CDR3 loop reads CASISGGNTGELFF. The CDR3 coding sequence is TGTGCCAGCATCAGTGGGGGGAACACCGGGGAGCTGTTTTTT. The full variable domain, completed using reference TRBV28 and TRBJ2-2, is DVKVTQSSRYLVKRTGEKVFLECVQDMDHENMFWYRQDPGLGLRLIYFSYDVKMKEKGDIPEGYSVSREKKERFSLILESASTNQTSMYLCASISGGNTGELFFGEGSRLTVL.

The J gene is TRBJ2-1, the V gene TRBV19, with no clear D. The V gene's germline CDR1 is LNHDA and CDR2 SQIVND (reference sequence). Trimming cost V 5 bases and J 5 bases, with 13 bases left between them. The CDR3 has 14 amino acids. The CDR3 region is CASSPSSIDNEQFF. CDR3 sequence (DNA): TGTGCCAGTAGTCCCTCGAGTATCGACAATGAGCAGTTCTTC.

The CDR3 loop reads CASSQEPLTYEQYF. The CDR3 nucleotides are TGCGCCAGCAGTCAGGAACCGCTGACCTACGAGCAGTACTTC. The chain recombines TRBV5-1 with TRBJ2-7; no clear D gene. The V gene's germline CDR1 is SGHRS and CDR2 YFSETQ. This CDR3 has 14 amino acids. Trimming took 5 bases from V and 2 from J, leaving 14 bases between them.

The chain carries TRBV7-8 and TRBJ1-2; 7 positions agree with TRBD1. From germline, CDR1 is SGHVS and CDR2 FQNEAQ. V was pared by 1 base and J by 3 bases, with 5 bases of the junction left unmatched. This CDR3 spans 15 amino acids. In DNA, the CDR3 is TGTGCCAGCAGCTTAGAGCAGGGGGAGGACTATGGCTACACCTTC. It yields the protein CASSLEQGEDYGYTF.

Only a few counts were recorded for this clonotype. The V gene is TRBV4-3, the J gene TRBJ1-1, with D perhaps TRBD1 (6 bases). The ends were cut back, 3 bases at V and 3 bases at J, with 11 bases in the middle. Germline CDR1 reads LGHNA; CDR2 reads YSLEER. The CDR3 length is 14 residues. This CDR3 is CASSQEQGDTEAFF. CDR3 nucleotides: TGCGCCAGCAGCCAGGAACAGGGAGACACTGAAGCTTTCTTT.

This clonotype was counted a few times. This rearrangement joins TRBV3-1 to TRBJ1-1; D perhaps matches TRBD1 (5 bases). The V gene's germline CDR1 is LGHDT and CDR2 YNNKEL (reference sequence). Trimming took 2 bases from V and 6 from J, leaving 13 bases between them. This CDR3 spans 14 amino acids. The chain's CDR3 is CASSQSRGVPEAFF. CDR3 nucleotide sequence: TGTGCCAGCAGCCAATCGCGGGGGGTTCCTGAAGCTTTCTTT.

This chain joins TRBV7-9 and TRBJ2-3; TRBD1 aligns across 8 bases. The V and J ends lost 5 bases and 2 bases, in that order; junction bases with no gene match: 6. The germline CDR1 and CDR2 sequences are SEHNR and FQNEAQ (reference sequence). This CDR3 has 15 residues. Here the CDR3 DNA reads TGTGCCAGCAGCCCCCGACAGGGGTCCACAGATACGCAGTATTTT. This sequence encodes CASSPRQGSTDTQYF.

The V gene is TRBV11-2, the J gene TRBJ2-5; TRBD1 matches at 7 bases. The V gene's germline CDR1 is SGHAT and CDR2 FQNNGV. There are 14 residues in the CDR3. Trimming at V came to 1 base and at J to 7 bases, leaving 6 bases not matched to a gene. CDR3 DNA: TGTGCCAGCAGCTTAGGGGACAGCCATGGGACCCAGTACTTC. Its protein is CASSLGDSHGTQYF.

The gene calls are TRBV5-1 and TRBJ1-6, with 9 nucleotides matching TRBD1. Trimming removed 4 bases from V and 7 bases from J; junction bases left unmatched: 6. The germline V gene encodes CDR1 SGHRS and CDR2 YFSETQ. The CDR3 covers 15 residues. CDR3 bases: TGCGCCAGCAGCGGCTGGACAGGGGCCAATTCACCCCTCCACTTT. Its protein is CASSGWTGANSPLHF.

The count of this clonotype is one. The V call is TRBV4-3, the J call TRBJ2-3; D gene ambiguous. The CDR3 extends over 15 amino acids. Germline assignment: CDR1 LGHNA and CDR2 YSLEER. The V end was cut by 3 bases, the J end by 6 bases, with 16 bases between. The CDR3 reads CASSHRLNGLDTQYF. The CDR3 DNA reads as TGCGCCAGCAGCCACCGATTAAACGGCTTGGATACGCAGTATTTT.

This clonotype showed up just a few times. The chain recombines TRBV28 with TRBJ2-7, with D perhaps being TRBD1 or TRBD2 (6 bases each). Per the germline V gene, CDR1 is MDHEN and CDR2 is SYDVKM. V lost 6 bases and J lost 3, with 18 bases in between. This CDR3 contains 15 residues. The CDR3 region is CASSPLGGLGYEQYV. DNA of the CDR3: TGTGCCAGCAGCCCGTTAGGGGGGCTCGGCTACGAGCAGTACGTC.

The chain recombines TRBV20-1 with TRBJ1-6, with 12 bases matching TRBD1. CDR3 length equals 14 residues. With 6 bases clipped from V and 9 bases from J, the junction kept 6 bases outside the gene matches. Germline lookup yields CDR1 DFQATT and CDR2 SNEGSKA (reference sequence). CDR3 DNA sequence: TGCAGTGCCCATCCGGGACAGGGGGCTTCACCCCTCCACTTT. It encodes CSAHPGQGASPLHF.

In its sample, this clonotype was seen a few times. This rearrangement joins TRBV4-3 to TRBJ1-2; TRBD1 agrees at 10 bases. Germline CDR1 is LGHNA and CDR2 is YSLEER. This CDR3 has 15 residues. After removal of 0 bases from V and 7 bases from J, the junction contained 5 bases not matched to a gene. The DNA of the CDR3 is TGCGCCAGCAGCCAAGACGGGACAGGGGTTTTTGGCTACACCTTC. It encodes CASSQDGTGVFGYTF.

The CDR3 protein is CASSLVSNTEAFF. CDR3 coding DNA: TGCGCCAGCAGCTTGGTGTCGAACACTGAAGCTTTCTTT. The V gene is TRBV5-1, the J gene TRBJ1-1; D unresolved. The CDR3 is 13 residues long. Germline lookup yields CDR1 SGHRS and CDR2 YFSETQ. Trimming pared 0 bases from V and 1 base from J, leaving 4 bases between. Based on the CDR3 plus reference TRBV5-1 and TRBJ1-1, the full variable domain is KAGVTQTPRYLIKTRGQQVTLSCSPISGHRSVSWYQQTPGQGLQFLFEYFSETQRNKGNFPGRFSGRQFSNSRSEMNVSTLELGDSALYLCASSLVSNTEAFFGQGTRLTVV.

The chain couples TRBV2 to TRBJ2-3; D ambiguous. Trimming took off 10 bases at V and 1 base at J, with 3 bases between the two ends. CDR3 length: 10 amino acids. In germline, CDR1 is SNHLY, CDR2 FYNNEI. This CDR3 is CATGTDTQYF. CDR3 DNA sequence: TGTGCCACCGGCACAGATACGCAGTATTTT.

This clonotype has at least ten counts. The rearrangement links TRBV7-9 to TRBJ2-5; D is ambiguous. The V gene's germline CDR1 is SEHNR and CDR2 FQNEAQ (reference sequence). The CDR3 length is 13 residues. Trimming took 0 bases from V and 4 from J, leaving 6 bases between them. The CDR3 sequence: CASSLAGPETQYF. CDR3 DNA: TGTGCCAGCAGCTTAGCCGGCCCAGAGACCCAGTACTTC.

This clonotype was found a few times. The chain employs TRBV4-1 and TRBJ2-5; 7 bases fit TRBD2. Germline trimming cut 7 bases from V and 4 bases from J; bases unmatched to any gene: 3. The CDR3 loop spans 12 amino acids. Per germline, CDR1 MGHRA and CDR2 YSYEKL. DNA for the CDR3: TGCGCCAGCAAAGGGAGGGGAGAGACCCAGTACTTC. This translates into CASKGRGETQYF.

The CDR3 region has the DNA TGCGCCAGCAGCCAAGATGGGGGGACGAATCAGCCCCAGCATTTT. Amino acids: CASSQDGGTNQPQHF. This sequence joins TRBV4-1 and TRBJ1-5; possibly TRBD1 for D (5 bases). Deletions cut 0 bases from V and 4 bases from J, with 10 bases between. In germline, CDR1 is MGHRA, CDR2 YSYEKL. This CDR3 has 15 residues.